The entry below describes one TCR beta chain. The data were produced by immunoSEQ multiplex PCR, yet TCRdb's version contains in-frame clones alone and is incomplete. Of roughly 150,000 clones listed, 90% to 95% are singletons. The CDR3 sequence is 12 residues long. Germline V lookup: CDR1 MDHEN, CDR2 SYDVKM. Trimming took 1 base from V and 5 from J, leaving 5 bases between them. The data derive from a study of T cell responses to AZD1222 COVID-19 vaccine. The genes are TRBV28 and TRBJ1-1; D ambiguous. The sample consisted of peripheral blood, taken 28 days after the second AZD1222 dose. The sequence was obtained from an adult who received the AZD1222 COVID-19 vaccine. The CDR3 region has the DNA TGTGCCAGCAGTTTATCGCAAACTGAAGCTTTCTTT. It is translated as CASSLSQTEAFF. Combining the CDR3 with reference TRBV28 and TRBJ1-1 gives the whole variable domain DVKVTQSSRYLVKRTGEKVFLECVQDMDHENMFWYRQDPGLGLRLIYFSYDVKMKEKGDIPEGYSVSREKKERFSLILESASTNQTSMYLCASSLSQTEAFFGQGTRLTVV.